A selection of T cell receptor beta chains follows, all from one sample in a study of cytomegalovirus exposure and HLA in healthy donors. Sequencing was performed with immunoSEQ multiplex PCR; in TCRdb, only in-frame clones are kept and a portion is missing. The sample consists of around 99,000 clones, roughly 73% of them appearing once. The sequencing sample was made of PBMCs. These receptors originate from a young man in good health and CMV-seronegative. CDR3s include the opening cysteine and the closing phenylalanine or tryptophan. A D gene is named only where the DNA matches it firmly. Rows may omit the clone size; those that give it use once, few, many or a size class.

clone_size	d_call	v_call	j_call	cdr3_nt	cdr3_aa
.	TRBD2	TRBV27	TRBJ2-5	TGTGCCAGCAGTCCCACTAGCGGGGTAGGAGAGACCCAGTACTTC	CASSPTSGVGETQYF
.	TRBD2	TRBV4-2	TRBJ2-7	TGTGCCAGCAGCCAAGCTCTAGCGGGAGGTCCTTCCGAGCAGTACTTC	CASSQALAGGPSEQYF
.	TRBD1	TRBV7-3	TRBJ1-1	TGTGCCAGCAGCTTTGGTCCTCGGACAGGGTCGAGCACTGAAGCTTTCTTT	CASSFGPRTGSSTEAFF
.	.	TRBV12-2	TRBJ1-6	TGTGCAAGATACAGGGCCAATTCACCCCTCCACTTT	CARYRANSPLHF
.	.	TRBV27	TRBJ1-4	TGTGCCAGCAGTTCTAGGCCCCCGGGTTTCGTAAATGAAAAACTGTTTTTT	CASSSRPPGFVNEKLFF
.	TRBD2	TRBV7-3	TRBJ2-3	TGTGCCAGCAGCTTACTAGCGGTGGGCACAGATACGCAGTATTTT	CASSLLAVGTDTQYF
once	TRBD1	TRBV5-1	TRBJ1-5	TGCGCCAGCAGCTCCGGACAGGGAAACAATCAGCCCCAGCATTTT	CASSSGQGNNQPQHF
.	TRBD1	TRBV5-1	TRBJ1-1	TGCGCCAGCAGCTTGTTTTCCGGGACAGGGAAAAACACTGAAGCTTTCTTT	CASSLFSGTGKNTEAFF
.	.	TRBV9	TRBJ1-1	TGTGCCAGCAGCGTAGGGGAGGGATGGACTGAAGCTTTCTTT	CASSVGEGWTEAFF
.	.	TRBV19	TRBJ1-2	TGTGCCAGTAATAGGCAACAGTCCTATGGCTACACCTTC	CASNRQQSYGYTF
.	.	TRBV4-1	TRBJ2-4	TGCGCCAGCAGCCAAGAGGGGGGGGCAAGAAACATTCAGTACTTC	CASSQEGGARNIQYF
.	TRBD1	TRBV7-2	TRBJ1-5	TGTGCCAGCAGCTTAGCTAGGGGGCTAGGTCAGCCCCAGCATTTT	CASSLARGLGQPQHF
.	.	TRBV9	TRBJ1-2	TGTGCCAGCAGCTTCCCTAGTGCAGGGGCAGGCTATGGCTACACCTTC	CASSFPSAGAGYGYTF
.	TRBD1	TRBV7-9	TRBJ1-1	TGTGCCAGCAGCCCAGGGACAGGGGCTGCTGAAGCTTTCTTT	CASSPGTGAAEAFF
few	TRBD2	TRBV5-5	TRBJ2-5	TGTGCCAGCAGCGAACTAGCGGGAGGGGAGACCCAGTACTTC	CASSELAGGETQYF
.	.	TRBV6-5	TRBJ2-5	TGTGCCAGCAGTTACTCGGTCGGGGGGACCCAGTACTTC	CASSYSVGGTQYF
once	.	TRBV29-1	TRBJ1-3	TGCAGCGTTGAAATGTGGGAGGGAAACACCATATATTTT	CSVEMWEGNTIYF
.	.	TRBV10-3	TRBJ1-2	TGTGCCATCAGTGTAGAGGGGGTGGCCTTAGCTAACTATGGCTACACCTTC	CAISVEGVALANYGYTF
.	TRBD1	TRBV19	TRBJ2-4	TGTGCTAGTAGTATGACAGGGGGAACCAAAAACATTCAGTACTTC	CASSMTGGTKNIQYF
.	TRBD1	TRBV7-9	TRBJ2-5	TGTGCCAGCAGCCCGAGACAGGGGTCGAGTGGCCAACAAGAGACCCAGTACTTC	CASSPRQGSSGQQETQYF
.	TRBD1	TRBV10-1	TRBJ1-5	TGCGCCAGCACCAGGGGGAATGGCAATCAGCCCCAGCATTTT	CASTRGNGNQPQHF